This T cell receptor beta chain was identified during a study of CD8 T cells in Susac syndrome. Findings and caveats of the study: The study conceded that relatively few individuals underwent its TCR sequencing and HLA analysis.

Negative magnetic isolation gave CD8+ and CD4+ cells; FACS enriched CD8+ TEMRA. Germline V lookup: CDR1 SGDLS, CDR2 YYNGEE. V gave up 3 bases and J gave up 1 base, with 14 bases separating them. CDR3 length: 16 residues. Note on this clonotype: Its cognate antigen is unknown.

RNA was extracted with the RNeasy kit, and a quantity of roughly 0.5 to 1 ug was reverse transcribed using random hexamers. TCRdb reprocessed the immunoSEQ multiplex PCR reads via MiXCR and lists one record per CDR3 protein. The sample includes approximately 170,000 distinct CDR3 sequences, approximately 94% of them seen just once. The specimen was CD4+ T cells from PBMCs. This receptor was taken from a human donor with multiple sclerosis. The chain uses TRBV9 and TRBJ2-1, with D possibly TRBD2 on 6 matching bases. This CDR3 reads CASSAAGRGSYNEQFF. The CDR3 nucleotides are TGTGCCAGCAGCGCGGCGGGGCGGGGATCCTACAATGAGCAGTTCTTC. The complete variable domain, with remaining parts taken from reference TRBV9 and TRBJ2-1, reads DSGVTQTPKHLITATGQRVTLRCSPRSGDLSVYWYQQSLDQGLQFLIQYYNGEERAKGNILERFSAQQFPDLHSELNLSSLELGDSALYFCASSAAGRGSYNEQFFGPGTRLTVL.